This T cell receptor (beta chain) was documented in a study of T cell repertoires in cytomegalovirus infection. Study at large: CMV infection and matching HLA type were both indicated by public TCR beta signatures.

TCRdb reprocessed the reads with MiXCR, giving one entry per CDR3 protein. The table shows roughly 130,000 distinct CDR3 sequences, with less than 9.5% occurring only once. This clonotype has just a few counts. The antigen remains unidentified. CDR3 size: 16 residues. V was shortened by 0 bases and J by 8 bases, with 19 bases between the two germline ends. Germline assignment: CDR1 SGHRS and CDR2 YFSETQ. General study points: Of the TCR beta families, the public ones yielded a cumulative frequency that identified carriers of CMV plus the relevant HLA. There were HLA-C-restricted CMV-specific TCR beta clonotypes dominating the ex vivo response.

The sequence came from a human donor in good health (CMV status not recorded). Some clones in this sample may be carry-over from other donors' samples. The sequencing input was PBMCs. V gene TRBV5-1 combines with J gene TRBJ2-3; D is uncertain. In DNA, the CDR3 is TGCGCCAGCAGCTTGGTGTCGACGCTTCAGCTGGGTACGCAGTATTTT. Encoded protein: CASSLVSTLQLGTQYF.